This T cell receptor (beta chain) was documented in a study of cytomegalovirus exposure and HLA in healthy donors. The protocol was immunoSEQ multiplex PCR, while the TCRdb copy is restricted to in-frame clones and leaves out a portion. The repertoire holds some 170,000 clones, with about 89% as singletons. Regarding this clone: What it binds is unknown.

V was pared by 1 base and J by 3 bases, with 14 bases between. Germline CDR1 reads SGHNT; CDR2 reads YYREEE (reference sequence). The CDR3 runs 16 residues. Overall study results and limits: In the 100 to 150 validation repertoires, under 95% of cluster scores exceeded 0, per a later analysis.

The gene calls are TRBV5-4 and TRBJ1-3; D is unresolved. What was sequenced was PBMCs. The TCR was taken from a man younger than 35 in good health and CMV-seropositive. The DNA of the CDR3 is TGTGCCAGCAGCTTGTTTTCGGAGGGAAGTGGAAACACCATATATTTT. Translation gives CASSLFSEGSGNTIYF.